The 15 T cell receptor beta chains below were found in one sample sequenced in a study of blood T cell repertoires in COVID-19. The repertoire was sequenced with immunoSEQ multiplex PCR; TCRdb's copy has only in-frame clones and lacks some. The sample has 200,000 to 300,000 clones; around 92% are singletons. The sample taken for sequencing was PBMCs or T cells enriched from blood (not recorded which). The receptors derive from a woman in her thirties with acute COVID-19.

The chain carries TRBV2 and TRBJ2-3; 8 bases are a match to TRBD2. The V gene end was trimmed by 2 bases and the J gene end by 2 bases; junction bases not matched to a gene: 3. This CDR3 contains 15 residues. CDR1 is SNHLY, CDR2 FYNNEI, per germline. CDR3 sequence (DNA): TGTGCCAGCAGTGAAACCGGACTAGCCACAGATACGCAGTATTTT. Amino acids: CASSETGLATDTQYF.

J is TRBJ1-3 and V is TRBV11-2; 7 bases match TRBD1. Germline CDR1 SGHAT, CDR2 FQNNGV. Losses at the gene ends were 5 bases for V and 0 bases for J; bases not matched to a gene: 7. This CDR3 is 16 amino acids long. Here the CDR3 reads CASSAKGQFSGNTIYF. The CDR3 coding sequence is TGTGCCAGCAGCGCAAAGGGACAGTTCTCTGGAAACACCATATATTTT.

V usage is TRBV6-5 and J usage is TRBJ1-3; D is possibly TRBD1 (5 bases). Between the trimmed V and J ends, which lost 6 bases and 2 bases, there was a span of 8 bases. The CDR3 contains 13 residues. Germline CDR1 MNHEY, CDR2 SVGAGI. The CDR3 region is CASRPGAGNTIYF. In DNA form, the CDR3 reads TGTGCCAGCAGACCGGGGGCTGGAAACACCATATATTTT.

The chain employs TRBV11-3 and TRBJ1-1; 10 bases fit TRBD1. The CDR3 runs to 14 residues. Germline V gene sequence: CDR1 SGHNT, CDR2 YENEEA. V shed 6 bases, J shed 8 bases, and the junction held 9 bases outside the gene matches. CDR3: CASSPTTGGTEAFF. CDR3 sequence (DNA): TGTGCCAGCAGTCCAACGACAGGGGGCACGGAAGCTTTCTTT.

To note about this clone: This sample also contains other DNA sequences that code for the same CDR3. V gene TRBV29-1 combines with J gene TRBJ2-7, with D uncertain. The CDR3 covers 11 residues. V shed 1 base and J shed 7 bases, with 8 bases lying between them. CDR1 is SQVTM and CDR2 is ANQGSEA in the germline V gene. The CDR3 protein is CSVEGSYEQYF. The CDR3 DNA sequence: TGCAGCGTTGAAGGCAGTTATGAGCAGTACTTC.

The chain is built from TRBV11-3 and TRBJ2-1; 11 bases line up with TRBD1. Germline trimming cut 2 bases from V and 3 bases from J; bases unmatched to any gene: 6. There are 17 residues in the CDR3. The V gene's germline CDR1 is SGHNT and CDR2 YENEEA. The CDR3, as DNA: TGTGCCAGCAGCTTATATCCCGGGACAGGGGGCTACAATGAGCAGTTCTTC. It yields the protein CASSLYPGTGGYNEQFF.

The chain is built from TRBV5-8 and TRBJ1-4; 8 nucleotides line up with TRBD1. This CDR3 is built from 15 residues. Germline values: CDR1 SGHTS, CDR2 YDEGEE. The V gene end was trimmed by 0 bases and the J gene end by 7 bases; junction bases not matched to a gene: 5. The CDR3 nucleotides read TGTGCCAGCAGCTTGGACGACAGGGGTCCTGAAAAACTGTTTTTT. This translates into CASSLDDRGPEKLFF.

This rearrangement joins TRBV29-1 to TRBJ1-2; maybe TRBD1 (5 bases). Per the germline V gene, CDR1 is SQVTM and CDR2 is ANQGSEA. This CDR3 spans 13 amino acids. V lost 8 bases and J lost 4, with 17 bases in between. CDR3 sequence (DNA): TGCAGCTTCTTCACCGGGGGTATCTATGGCTACACCTTC. Translation gives CSFFTGGIYGYTF.

This chain links TRBV19 with TRBJ1-5; D might be TRBD1 (6 bases). CDR1 is LNHDA, CDR2 SQIVND, per germline (reference sequence). Trimming cost V 4 bases and J 3 bases, with 13 bases left between them. The CDR3 covers 15 residues. The CDR3 bases are TGTGCCAGTAGTACCGGGGGGGGCCCCAATCAGCCCCAGCATTTT. This sequence encodes CASSTGGGPNQPQHF.

The gene calls are TRBV5-5 and TRBJ2-7; perhaps TRBD2 as D (5 bases). The CDR3 has 12 amino acids. The germline gives CDR1 SGHKS, CDR2 YYEKEE (reference sequence). Deletions cut 1 base from V and 9 bases from J, with 11 bases between. CDR3 loop: CASSLSGFLQYF. CDR3 nucleotides: TGTGCCAGCAGCTTGTCGGGGTTCCTGCAGTACTTC. Full variable domain (rest looked up from reference TRBV5-5 and TRBJ2-7): DAGVTQSPTHLIKTRGQQVTLRCSPISGHKSVSWYQQVLGQGPQFIFQYYEKEERGRGNFPDRFSARQFPNYSSELNVNALLLGDSALYLCASSLSGFLQYFGPGTRLTVT.

This chain joins TRBV7-8 and TRBJ1-2; D call uncertain. This CDR3 is 14 amino acids long. Trimming took off 5 bases at V and 5 bases at J, with 15 bases between the two ends. The germline gives CDR1 SGHVS, CDR2 FQNEAQ. The CDR3 sequence: CASSPREGRYGYTF. CDR3 nucleotide sequence: TGTGCCAGCAGCCCCCGCGAGGGAAGGTATGGCTACACCTTC.

The rearrangement links TRBV15 to TRBJ2-5, with D possibly being TRBD2 (6 bases). Trimming pared 3 bases from V and 2 bases from J, leaving 10 bases between. Germline V gene lookup returns CDR1 LNHNV and CDR2 YYDKDF (reference sequence). The CDR3 runs 14 residues. The CDR3 is CATSRGGPQETQYF. The DNA for the CDR3 is TGTGCCACCAGCAGGGGGGGACCACAAGAGACCCAGTACTTC.

The chain uses TRBV6-5 and TRBJ1-5; D is uncertain. This CDR3 is built from 15 residues. V dropped 6 bases and J dropped 0 bases, with 12 bases sitting between them. Germline V gene sequence: CDR1 MNHEY, CDR2 SVGAGI. The CDR3 nucleotides are TGTGCCAGCAGACCGACAAGCTATAGCAATCAGCCCCAGCATTTT. Its protein is CASRPTSYSNQPQHF.

This chain connects TRBV9 to TRBJ1-1; D call uncertain. The CDR3 is 15 residues long. Trimming pared 0 bases from V and 11 bases from J, leaving 20 bases between. Germline lookup yields CDR1 SGDLS and CDR2 YYNGEE. The CDR3 DNA reads as TGTGCCAGCAGCGTAGGCGGATCCGGGGAATTCGGCGCTTTCTTT. It translates to CASSVGGSGEFGAFF. Supplemented by reference TRBV9 and TRBJ1-1, the full variable domain reads DSGVTQTPKHLITATGQRVTLRCSPRSGDLSVYWYQQSLDQGLQFLIQYYNGEERAKGNILERFSAQQFPDLHSELNLSSLELGDSALYFCASSVGGSGEFGAFFGQGTRLTVV.

J is TRBJ2-2 and V is TRBV10-1, with a possible D match to TRBD1 (6 bases). The germline CDR1 and CDR2 sequences are WNHNN and SYGVQD (reference sequence). The CDR3 spans 13 residues. V shed 2 bases and J shed 5 bases, with 6 bases lying between them. The CDR3 DNA sequence: TGCGCCAGCAGTGAGACAGGGACCGGGGAGCTGTTTTTT. Its translation is CASSETGTGELFF.